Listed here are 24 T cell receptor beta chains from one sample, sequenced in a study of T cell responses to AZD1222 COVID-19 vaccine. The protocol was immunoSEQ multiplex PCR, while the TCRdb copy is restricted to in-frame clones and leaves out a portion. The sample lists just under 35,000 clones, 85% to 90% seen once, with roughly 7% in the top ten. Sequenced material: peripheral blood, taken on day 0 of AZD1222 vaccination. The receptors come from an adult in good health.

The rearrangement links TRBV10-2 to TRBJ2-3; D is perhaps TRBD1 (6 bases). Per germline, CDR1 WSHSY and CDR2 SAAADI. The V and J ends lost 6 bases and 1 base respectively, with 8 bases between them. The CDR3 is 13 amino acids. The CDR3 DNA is TGCGCCAGCAGCAGACAGGGCACAGATACGCAGTATTTT. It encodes CASSRQGTDTQYF.

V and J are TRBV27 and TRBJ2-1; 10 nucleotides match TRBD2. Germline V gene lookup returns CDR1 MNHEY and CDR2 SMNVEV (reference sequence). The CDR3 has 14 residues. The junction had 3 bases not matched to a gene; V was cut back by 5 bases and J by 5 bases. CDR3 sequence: CASSLLAGNNEQFF. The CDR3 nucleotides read TGTGCCAGCAGTCTACTAGCGGGAAACAATGAGCAGTTCTTC.

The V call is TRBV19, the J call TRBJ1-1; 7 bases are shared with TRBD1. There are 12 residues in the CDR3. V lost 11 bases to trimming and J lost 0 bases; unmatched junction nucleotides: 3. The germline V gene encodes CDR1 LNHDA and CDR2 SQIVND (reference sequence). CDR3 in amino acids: CACRGMNTEAFF. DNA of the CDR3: TGTGCCTGCAGGGGGATGAACACTGAAGCTTTCTTT.

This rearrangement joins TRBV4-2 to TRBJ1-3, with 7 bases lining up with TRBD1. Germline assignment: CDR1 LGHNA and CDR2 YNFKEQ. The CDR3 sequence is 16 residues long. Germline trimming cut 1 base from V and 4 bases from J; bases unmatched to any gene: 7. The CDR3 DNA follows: TGTGCCAGCAGCCAAGTTCCAGGGGGTATCGGAAACACCATATATTTT. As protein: CASSQVPGGIGNTIYF.

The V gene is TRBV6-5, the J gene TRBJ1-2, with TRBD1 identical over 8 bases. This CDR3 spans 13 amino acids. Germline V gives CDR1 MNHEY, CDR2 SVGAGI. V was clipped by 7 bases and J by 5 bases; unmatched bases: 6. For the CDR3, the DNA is TGTGCCAGCATTATCGGACAGGGTTATGGCTACACCTTC. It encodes CASIIGQGYGYTF.

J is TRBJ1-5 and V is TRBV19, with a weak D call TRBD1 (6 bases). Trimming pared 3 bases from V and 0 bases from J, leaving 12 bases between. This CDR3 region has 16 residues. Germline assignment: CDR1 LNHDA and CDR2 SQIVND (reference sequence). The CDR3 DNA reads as TGTGCCAGTAGTATCAGGGGAGTCTTTAGCAATCAGCCCCAGCATTTT. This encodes CASSIRGVFSNQPQHF.

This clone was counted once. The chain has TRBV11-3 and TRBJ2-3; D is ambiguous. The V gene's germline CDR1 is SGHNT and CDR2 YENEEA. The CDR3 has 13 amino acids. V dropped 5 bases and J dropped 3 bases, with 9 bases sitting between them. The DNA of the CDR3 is TGTGCCAGCAGCAAAACCGGGACAGATACGCAGTATTTT. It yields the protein CASSKTGTDTQYF. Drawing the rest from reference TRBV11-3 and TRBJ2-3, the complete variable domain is EAGVVQSPRYKIIEKKQPVAFWCNPISGHNTLYWYLQNLGQGPELLIRYENEEAVDDSQLPKDRFSAERLKGVDSTLKIQPAELGDSAVYLCASSKTGTDTQYFGPGTRLTVL.

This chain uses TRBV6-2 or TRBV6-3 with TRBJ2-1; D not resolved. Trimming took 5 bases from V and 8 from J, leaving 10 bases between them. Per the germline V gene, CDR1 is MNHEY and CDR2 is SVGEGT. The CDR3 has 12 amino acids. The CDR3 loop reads CASSKQWDEQFF. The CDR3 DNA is TGTGCCAGCAGTAAGCAGTGGGATGAGCAGTTCTTC.

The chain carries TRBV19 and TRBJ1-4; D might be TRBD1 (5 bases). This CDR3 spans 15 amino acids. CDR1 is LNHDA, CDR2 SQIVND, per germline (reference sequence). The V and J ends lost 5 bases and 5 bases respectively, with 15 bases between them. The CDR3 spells CASSSGGVTNEKLFF. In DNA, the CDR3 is TGTGCCAGTAGTTCCGGAGGGGTTACCAATGAAAAACTGTTTTTT.

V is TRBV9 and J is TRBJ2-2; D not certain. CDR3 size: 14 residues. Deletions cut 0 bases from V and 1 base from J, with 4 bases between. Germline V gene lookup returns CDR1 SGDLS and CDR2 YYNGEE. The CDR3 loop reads CASSVEGNTGELFF. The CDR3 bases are TGTGCCAGCAGCGTAGAAGGGAACACCGGGGAGCTGTTTTTT.

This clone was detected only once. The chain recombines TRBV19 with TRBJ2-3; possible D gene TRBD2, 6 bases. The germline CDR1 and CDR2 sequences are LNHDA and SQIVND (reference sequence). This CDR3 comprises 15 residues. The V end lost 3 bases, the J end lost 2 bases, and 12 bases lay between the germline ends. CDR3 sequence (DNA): TGTGCCAGTAGTATTTCTAGCGTAAACACAGATACGCAGTATTTT. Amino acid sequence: CASSISSVNTDTQYF.

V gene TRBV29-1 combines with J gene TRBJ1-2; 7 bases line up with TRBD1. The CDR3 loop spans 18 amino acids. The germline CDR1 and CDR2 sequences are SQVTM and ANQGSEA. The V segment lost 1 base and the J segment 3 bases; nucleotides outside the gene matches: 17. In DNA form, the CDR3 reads TGCAGCGTTGAAGCTGAAGCCCCAGGGGGGCAGACGTACTATGGCTACACCTTC. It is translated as CSVEAEAPGGQTYYGYTF.

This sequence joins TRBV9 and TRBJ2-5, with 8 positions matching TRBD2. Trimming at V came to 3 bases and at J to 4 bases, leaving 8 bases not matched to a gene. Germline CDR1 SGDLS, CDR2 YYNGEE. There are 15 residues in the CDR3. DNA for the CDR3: TGTGCCAGCAGCGAGGGCGGGAGGTGGGCAGAGACCCAGTACTTC. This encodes CASSEGGRWAETQYF.

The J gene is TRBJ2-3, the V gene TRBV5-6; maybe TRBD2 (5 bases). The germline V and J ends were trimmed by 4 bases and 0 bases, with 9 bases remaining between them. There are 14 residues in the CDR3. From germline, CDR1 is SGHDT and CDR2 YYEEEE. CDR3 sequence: CASSAGWSTDTQYF. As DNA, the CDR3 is TGTGCCAGCAGCGCGGGTTGGAGCACAGATACGCAGTATTTT.

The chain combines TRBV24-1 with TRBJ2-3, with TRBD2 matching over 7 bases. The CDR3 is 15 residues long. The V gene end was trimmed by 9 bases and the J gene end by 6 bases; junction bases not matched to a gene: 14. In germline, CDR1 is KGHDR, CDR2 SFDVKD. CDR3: CATSSGTTSRDTQYF. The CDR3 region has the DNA TGTGCCACCTCATCGGGGACTACCTCACGGGATACGCAGTATTTT.

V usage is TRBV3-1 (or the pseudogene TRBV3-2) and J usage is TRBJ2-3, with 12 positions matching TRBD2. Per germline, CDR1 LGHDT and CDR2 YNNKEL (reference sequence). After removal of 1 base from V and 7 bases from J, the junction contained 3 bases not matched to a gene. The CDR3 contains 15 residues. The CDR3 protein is CASSQGLAGANTQYF. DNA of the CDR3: TGTGCCAGCAGCCAAGGACTAGCGGGAGCGAATACGCAGTATTTT.

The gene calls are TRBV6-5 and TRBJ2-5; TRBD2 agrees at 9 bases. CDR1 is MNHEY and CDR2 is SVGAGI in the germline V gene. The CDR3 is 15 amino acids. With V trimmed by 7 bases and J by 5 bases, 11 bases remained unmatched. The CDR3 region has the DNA TGTGCCAGCAACAGACTAGCGGCCCCGGGGGAGACCCAGTACTTC. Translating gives CASNRLAAPGETQYF.

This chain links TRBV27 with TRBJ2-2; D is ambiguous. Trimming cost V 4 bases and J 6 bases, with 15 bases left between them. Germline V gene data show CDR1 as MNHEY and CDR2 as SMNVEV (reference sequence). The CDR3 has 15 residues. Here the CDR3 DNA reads TGTGCCAGCAGTTCGACCCCCCCATCGGCCGGGGAGCTGTTTTTT. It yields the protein CASSSTPPSAGELFF.

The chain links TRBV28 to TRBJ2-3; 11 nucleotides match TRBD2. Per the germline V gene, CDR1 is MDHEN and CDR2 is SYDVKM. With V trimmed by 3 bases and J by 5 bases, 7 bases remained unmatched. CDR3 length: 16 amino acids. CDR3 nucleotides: TGTGCCAGCAGTTTCAACCGAGGACTAGCGGGAGATACGCAGTATTTT. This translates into CASSFNRGLAGDTQYF.

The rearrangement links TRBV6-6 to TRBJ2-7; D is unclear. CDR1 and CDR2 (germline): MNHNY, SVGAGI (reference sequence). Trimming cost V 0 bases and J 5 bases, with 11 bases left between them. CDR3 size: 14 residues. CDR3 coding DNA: TGTGCCAGCAGTTACTCTCCTTCCCGAAACGAGCAGTACTTC. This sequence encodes CASSYSPSRNEQYF.

CDR3 loop: CASSLQIRDTQYF. The CDR3 bases are TGTGCCAGCAGCCTACAGATAAGGGATACGCAGTATTTT. V usage is TRBV7-2 and J usage is TRBJ2-3; D uncertain. Germline V gene data show CDR1 as SGHTA and CDR2 as FQGNSA. There are 13 residues in the CDR3. V was shortened by 5 bases and J by 6 bases, with 12 bases between the two germline ends.

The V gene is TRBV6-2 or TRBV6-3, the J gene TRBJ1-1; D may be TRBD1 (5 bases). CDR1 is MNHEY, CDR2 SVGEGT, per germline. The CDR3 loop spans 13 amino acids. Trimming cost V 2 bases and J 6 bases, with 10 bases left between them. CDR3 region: CASSYIGTAEAFF. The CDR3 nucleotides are TGTGCCAGCAGTTACATCGGGACGGCTGAAGCTTTCTTT.

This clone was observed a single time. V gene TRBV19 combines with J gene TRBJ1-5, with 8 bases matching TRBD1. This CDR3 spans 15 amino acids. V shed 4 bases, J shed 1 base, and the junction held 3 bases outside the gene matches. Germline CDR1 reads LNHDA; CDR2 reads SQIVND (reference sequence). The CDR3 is CASSTGQGSNQPQHF. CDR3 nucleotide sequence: TGTGCCAGTAGTACCGGACAGGGCAGCAATCAGCCCCAGCATTTT.

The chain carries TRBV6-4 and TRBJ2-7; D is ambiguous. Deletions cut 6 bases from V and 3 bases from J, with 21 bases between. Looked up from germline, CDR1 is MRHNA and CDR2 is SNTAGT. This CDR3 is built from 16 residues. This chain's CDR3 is CASRHSRRLPYYEQYF. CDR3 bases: TGTGCCAGCAGACATTCCAGGAGACTCCCTTACTACGAGCAGTACTTC.